Following are 26 T cell receptor beta chains from one sample sequenced in a study of blood T cell repertoires in COVID-19 (TCRdb year 2020). Library creation used the immunoSEQ multiplex PCR assay. TCRdb mirrors the immuneACCESS table, restricted to in-frame sequences. Some clones are absent from its copies; in checked studies, under half trace to an unresolved V gene, and the reason for the others is unknown. This sample comprises roughly 160,000 clones, 90% of them detected only once. The ten largest account for about 0.54% of the sample. Sequencing was carried out using peripheral blood. The source is a man aged 45-65 years with acute or convalescent COVID-19.

The gene calls are TRBV30 and TRBJ2-5; D not certain. The CDR3 extends over 11 amino acids. Trimming stripped 0 bases from V and 4 bases from J, with 3 bases between. The germline gives CDR1 GTSNPN, CDR2 SVGIG (reference sequence). DNA for the CDR3: TGTGCCTGGAGTGTACTAGAGACCCAGTACTTC. It translates to CAWSVLETQYF.

The chain is built from TRBV7-2 and TRBJ2-5; TRBD2 might be the D (7 bases). This CDR3 is 15 amino acids long. V was cut by 5 bases and J by 2 bases, with 15 bases left in between. CDR1 and CDR2 (germline): SGHTA, FQGNSA. The CDR3 sequence is CASSRGAGDQETQYF. The DNA of the CDR3 is TGTGCCAGCAGCCGGGGGGCTGGGGATCAAGAGACCCAGTACTTC. Full variable domain (outside the CDR3, taken from reference TRBV7-2 and TRBJ2-5): GAGVSQSPSNKVTEKGKDVELRCDPISGHTALYWYRQSLGQGLEFLIYFQGNSAPDKSGLPSDRFSAERTGGSVSTLTIQRTQQEDSAVYLCASSRGAGDQETQYFGPGTRLLVL.

This chain uses TRBV6-5 with TRBJ1-1, with TRBD1 matching 10 bases. CDR1 is MNHEY and CDR2 is SVGAGI in the germline V gene. J was trimmed by 10 bases and V by 6 bases; bases with no gene match: 5. The length of the CDR3 is 12 residues. CDR3 in DNA: TGTGCCAGCAGGTCGACAGGGGGCCTAGCTTTCTTT. Translated, it gives CASRSTGGLAFF.

This clone appeared a single time. The V and J genes are TRBV7-3 and TRBJ2-7; D may be TRBD1 (6 bases). Trimming removed 2 bases at V and 6 bases at J, with 14 bases between. Germline assignment: CDR1 SGHTA and CDR2 FQGTGA. The CDR3 covers 14 residues. CDR3 loop: CASSLYQGKGEQYF. CDR3 nucleotide sequence: TGTGCCAGCAGCTTATACCAGGGGAAAGGCGAGCAGTACTTC.

This clone is a singleton in its sample. The chain couples TRBV29-1 to TRBJ2-2; the D is unclear. The CDR3 runs 12 residues. The germline V and J ends were trimmed by 7 bases and 1 base, with 7 bases remaining between them. Germline V lookup: CDR1 SQVTM, CDR2 ANQGSEA. CDR3 nucleotides: TGCAGCGGCGGCGTGAACACCGGGGAGCTGTTTTTT. Translating gives CSGGVNTGELFF.

The genes are TRBV14 and TRBJ1-4; the D gene is possibly TRBD1 (6 bases). This CDR3 contains 14 residues. From germline, CDR1 is SGHDN and CDR2 FVKESK. V was shortened by 4 bases and J by 1 base, with 7 bases between the two germline ends. This CDR3 reads CASSPRGTNEKLFF. CDR3 in DNA: TGTGCCAGCAGCCCCAGGGGAACTAATGAAAAACTGTTTTTT. The entire variable domain, with the rest obtained from reference TRBV14 and TRBJ1-4, is as follows: EAGVTQFPSHSVIEKGQTVTLRCDPISGHDNLYWYRRVMGKEIKFLLHFVKESKQDESGMPNNRFLAERTGGTYSTLKVQPAELEDSGVYFCASSPRGTNEKLFFGSGTQLSVL.

This chain uses TRBV27 with TRBJ2-7, with a possible D match to TRBD1 (6 bases). Germline CDR1 is MNHEY and CDR2 is SMNVEV (reference sequence). The CDR3 spans 11 residues. The V and J ends lost 7 bases and 6 bases respectively, with 10 bases between them. The DNA for the CDR3 is TGTGCCAGCACCTCAGGGGTCGAGCAGTACTTC. It is translated as CASTSGVEQYF.

V is TRBV6-5 and J is TRBJ2-7; a weak D match, TRBD2 (7 bases). V lost 10 bases and J 4 bases, leaving 17 bases between the germline ends. Germline V gene sequence: CDR1 MNHEY, CDR2 SVGAGI. The CDR3 has 13 amino acids. The CDR3 DNA reads TGTGCCACCCGGGAGGCAGGGGCGTACGAGCAGTACTTC. Protein: CATREAGAYEQYF.

This chain connects TRBV6-5 to TRBJ2-1, with 12 nucleotides matching TRBD2. The CDR3 length is 15 residues. With 6 bases clipped from V and 4 bases from J, the junction kept 4 bases outside the gene matches. Germline lookup yields CDR1 MNHEY and CDR2 SVGAGI. The CDR3 sequence is CASRIGLAGYNEQFF. CDR3 DNA sequence: TGTGCCAGCAGAATAGGACTAGCGGGGTACAATGAGCAGTTCTTC.

The rearrangement links TRBV5-1 to TRBJ2-3; maybe TRBD1 (6 bases). The CDR3 contains 14 residues. Germline V lookup: CDR1 SGHRS, CDR2 YFSETQ. Trimming cost V 4 bases and J 1 base, with 10 bases left between them. The CDR3 sequence: CASSKQGRTDTQYF. DNA of the CDR3: TGCGCCAGCAGCAAACAGGGCCGCACAGATACGCAGTATTTT.

V usage is TRBV27 and J usage is TRBJ2-1, with TRBD1 as a possible D gene (6 bases). The V end lost 4 bases, the J end lost 4 bases, and 8 bases lay between the germline ends. Germline V CDR1 and CDR2: MNHEY, SMNVEV (reference sequence). The CDR3 has 13 residues. The chain's CDR3 is CASSSDRYNEQFF. DNA of the CDR3: TGTGCCAGCAGTTCGGACAGATACAATGAGCAGTTCTTC.

The chain uses TRBV10-3 and TRBJ1-2; D remains unclear. The CDR3 is 13 residues long. Between the trimmed V and J ends, which lost 8 bases and 2 bases, there was a span of 12 bases. Germline assignment: CDR1 ENHRY and CDR2 SYGVKD. CDR3 nucleotide sequence: TGTGCCATCCGGACGGAGGAAAACTATGGCTACACCTTC. Translating it yields CAIRTEENYGYTF.

This sequence joins TRBV18 and TRBJ1-2; TRBD1 might be the D (5 bases). V lost 0 bases to trimming and J lost 4 bases, with 15 bases between them. The CDR3 consists of 16 residues. Germline lookup yields CDR1 KGHSH and CDR2 LQKENI. CDR3 sequence reads: CASSPPSRDWGYGYTF. In nucleotides, the CDR3 is TGTGCCAGCTCACCACCCAGTCGGGACTGGGGCTATGGCTACACCTTC.

J is TRBJ1-5 and V is TRBV19; TRBD1 agrees at 9 bases. The ends lost 5 bases at V and 6 bases at J; junction bases unmatched: 14. Germline V lookup: CDR1 LNHDA, CDR2 SQIVND (reference sequence). This CDR3 is 17 amino acids long. CDR3 nucleotides: TGTGCCAGTAGTCCCACGGGACAGGGCTCGCTTGGTCAGCCCCAGCATTTT. Amino acid sequence: CASSPTGQGSLGQPQHF.

This chain joins TRBV2 and TRBJ2-3; a possible D gene is TRBD2 (5 bases). Germline V gene data show CDR1 as SNHLY and CDR2 as FYNNEI. The V and J ends lost 8 bases and 0 bases respectively, with 12 bases between them. The CDR3 extends over 14 amino acids. The CDR3 nucleotides read TGTGCCAGCCTCTCTAGCAAGAGCACAGATACGCAGTATTTT. Its protein is CASLSSKSTDTQYF.

The CDR3 reads CASSQGAGTNEKLFF. The CDR3 DNA reads as TGTGCCAGCAGCCAAGGCGCGGGAACTAATGAAAAACTGTTTTTT. V is TRBV4-2 and J is TRBJ1-4; unclear D gene. The CDR3 is 15 amino acids. Germline CDR1 and CDR2: LGHNA and YNFKEQ. V was pared by 1 base and J by 1 base, with 7 bases between.

V is TRBV10-3 and J is TRBJ2-5; the D is unclear. Gene TRBJ2-7 matches the end of the DNA better, so the J call may be wrong. The CDR3 sequence is 13 residues long. Germline CDR1 is ENHRY and CDR2 is SYGVKD. CDR3 loop: CAISEVLVYEQYF. The CDR3 DNA sequence: TGTGCCATCAGTGAGGTTTTAGTCTACGAGCAGTACTTC.

The chain carries TRBV18 and TRBJ2-1; D not resolved. The CDR3 covers 17 residues. Germline V gene sequence: CDR1 KGHSH, CDR2 LQKENI. The ends were cut back, 2 bases at V and 2 bases at J, with 16 bases in the middle. CDR3 nucleotides: TGTGCCAGCTCACCAATGAACTGGGTAGCCGCCTACAATGAGCAGTTCTTC. Translation: CASSPMNWVAAYNEQFF.

The chain links TRBV15 to TRBJ1-1, with D possibly matching TRBD1 (5 bases). With 1 base removed from V and 1 base from J, the gap between germline ends came to 10 bases. The CDR3 length is 15 residues. The germline gives CDR1 LNHNV, CDR2 YYDKDF (reference sequence). The CDR3 region is CATSRVARANTEAFF. In DNA form, the CDR3 reads TGTGCCACCAGCAGAGTGGCCAGGGCGAACACTGAAGCTTTCTTT.

The CDR3 loop is CASSPRFSGNTIYF. CDR3 bases: TGTGCCAGCAGTCCCAGGTTTTCTGGAAACACCATATATTTT. This chain connects TRBV6-2 or TRBV6-3 to TRBJ1-3, with D hard to call. The germline gives CDR1 MNHEY, CDR2 SVGEGT. Trimming took off 5 bases at V and 1 base at J, with 9 bases between the two ends. The CDR3 runs 14 residues.

V is TRBV5-4 and J is TRBJ2-1; 7 bases fit TRBD1. This CDR3 spans 15 amino acids. The germline CDR1 and CDR2 sequences are SGHNT and YYREEE (reference sequence). With V trimmed by 3 bases and J by 4 bases, 7 bases remained unmatched. The DNA of the CDR3 is TGTGCCAGCAGCTCTACAGGGGTTGGGTACAATGAGCAGTTCTTC. Its translation is CASSSTGVGYNEQFF.

The rearrangement joins TRBV19 to TRBJ1-1; 7 bases are shared with TRBD1. V was pared by 5 bases and J by 4 bases, with 7 bases of the junction left unmatched. The germline V gene has CDR1 LNHDA and CDR2 SQIVND (reference sequence). The CDR3 sequence is 14 residues long. CDR3 residues: CASSRQGGFTEAFF. As DNA, the CDR3 is TGTGCCAGTAGTCGACAGGGTGGTTTCACTGAAGCTTTCTTT.

This chain joins TRBV4-1 and TRBJ2-5; D perhaps matches TRBD2 (5 bases). With 1 base removed from V and 5 bases from J, the gap between germline ends came to 14 bases. There are 15 residues in the CDR3. The germline V gene has CDR1 MGHRA and CDR2 YSYEKL. The CDR3 is CASSQGRGIGETQYF. The DNA of the CDR3 is TGCGCCAGCAGCCAAGGTAGAGGGATCGGCGAGACCCAGTACTTC.

The chain joins TRBV6-5 to TRBJ2-7, with 7 bases lining up with TRBD2. Germline CDR1 and CDR2: MNHEY and SVGAGI. The CDR3 loop spans 11 amino acids. V gave up 6 bases and J gave up 6 bases; unmatched junction bases: 2. The CDR3 nucleotides are TGTGCCAGCAGGATAGCGGGCGAGCAGTACTTC. Its translation: CASRIAGEQYF.

The chain recombines TRBV6-5 with TRBJ2-1, with TRBD1 matching 9 bases. Germline CDR1 and CDR2: MNHEY and SVGAGI. The junction had 9 bases not matched to a gene; V was cut back by 3 bases and J by 9 bases. The CDR3 is 15 residues long. CDR3 loop: CASSYTGQGLTEQFF. The CDR3 DNA sequence: TGTGCCAGCAGTTATACCGGACAGGGGTTGACTGAGCAGTTCTTC.

The rearrangement joins TRBV7-3 to TRBJ2-6; perhaps TRBD1 as D (6 bases). CDR1 is SGHTA, CDR2 FQGTGA, per germline. This CDR3 has 15 amino acids. The V gene lost 5 bases and the J gene lost 3 bases, with 11 bases spanning the gap. The CDR3 nucleotides read TGTGCCAGCAGCCAAACAGGGTTTGGGGCCAACGTCCTGACTTTC. It codes for CASSQTGFGANVLTF.